This T cell receptor (beta chain) was recovered during a study of OX40 agonist ivuxolimab in advanced cancers. The overall study: Patients in the trial were receiving intravenous ivuxolimab every 2 weeks, at doses of 0.01 to 10 mg/kg. Every patient in dose escalation had hepatocellular carcinoma, melanoma, renal cell or head and neck cancer.

The protocol was immunoSEQ multiplex PCR, while the TCRdb copy is restricted to in-frame clones and leaves out a portion. The sample shows around 11,000 clones, over 80% of them seen only once. Broader study findings: There was clonal expansion of CD4+ and CD8+ blood T cells by week 6 at 0.1 to 3.0 mg/kg. In general, CD8+ T cells held more expanded clones than CD4+ did, on average.

CDR1 and CDR2 from the germline V gene are MRHNA and SNTAGT. Trimming shortened V by 2 bases and J by 0 bases, and 7 bases separated the two germline ends. The CDR3 spans 15 residues. Of note for this clone: Antigen specificity is unknown.

This receptor was taken from an adult with an advanced solid tumor such as melanoma, head and neck, liver or kidney cancer. V usage is TRBV6-4 and J usage is TRBJ2-2; possible D gene TRBD1, 6 bases. Here the sequenced sample was CD4+ or CD8+ T cells sorted from blood, taken in a trial of the OX40 agonist ivuxolimab. The CDR3 loop reads CASSDGGANTGELFF. In nucleotides, the CDR3 is TGTGCCAGCAGTGACGGGGGCGCGAACACCGGGGAGCTGTTTTTT.